The 23 T cell receptor beta chains listed next were all sequenced from one sample in a study of T-cell memory formation after mild COVID-19. TCRdb reanalysed the 5' RACE reads using MiXCR and keeps one entry per CDR3 protein. The sample has more than 150,000 distinct CDR3 sequences; roughly 18% are singletons. Input material: PBMCs or a T cell subset sorted from them (not recorded which). The receptors shown here come from a man younger than 35 who had mild COVID-19 (a few samples of this study predate the infection). Cell type and time point are not known.

Only a few counts were recorded for this clonotype. This chain connects TRBV6-2 or TRBV6-3 to TRBJ2-3; D gene ambiguous. CDR3 size: 11 residues. Germline V gene lookup returns CDR1 MNHEY and CDR2 SVGEGT. V lost 6 bases, J lost 7 bases, and 8 bases lay in between. The CDR3 sequence: CASRGTHTQYF. As DNA, the CDR3 is TGTGCCAGCAGGGGTACCCATACGCAGTATTTT.

This sequence joins TRBV3-1 and TRBJ2-3, with D possibly TRBD2 on 6 matching bases. CDR3 size: 15 residues. The V end was cut by 2 bases, the J end by 2 bases, with 11 bases between. CDR1 and CDR2 from the germline V gene are LGHDT and YNNKEL (reference sequence). CDR3 DNA sequence: TGTGCCAGCAGCCAACCGGGACTTTTCACAGATACGCAGTATTTT. Its protein product is CASSQPGLFTDTQYF.

The V and J genes are TRBV24-1 and TRBJ2-6; D not resolved. V lost 10 bases and J 0 bases, leaving 9 bases between the germline ends. This CDR3 spans 14 amino acids. The germline V gene has CDR1 KGHDR and CDR2 SFDVKD. CDR3 sequence: CATTRVSGANVLTF. CDR3 bases: TGTGCCACAACACGCGTCTCTGGGGCCAACGTCCTGACTTTC.

In its sample, this clonotype was seen a few times. This sequence joins TRBV7-2 and TRBJ1-2; D remains unclear. V was pared by 5 bases and J by 8 bases, with 15 bases between. The length of the CDR3 is 13 residues. Germline loops: CDR1 SGHTA, CDR2 FQGNSA. The CDR3 sequence is CASSPDGSMGYTF. Written as DNA, the CDR3 is TGTGCCAGCAGCCCCGACGGATCTATGGGCTACACCTTC. Based on the CDR3 plus reference TRBV7-2 and TRBJ1-2, the full variable domain is GAGVSQSPSNKVTEKGKDVELRCDPISGHTALYWYRQSLGQGLEFLIYFQGNSAPDKSGLPSDRFSAERTGGSVSTLTIQRTQQEDSAVYLCASSPDGSMGYTFGSGTRLTVV.

The table lists this clonotype with a few counts. The J gene is TRBJ2-5, the V gene TRBV11-2; the match to TRBD2 covers 9 bases. Germline CDR1 and CDR2: SGHAT and FQNNGV. The CDR3 runs 15 residues. J gave up 4 bases and V 2 bases, and 5 bases lay outside the gene matches. The CDR3 is CASSLRASGVETQYF. CDR3 DNA: TGTGCCAGCAGCTTACGGGCTAGCGGGGTAGAGACCCAGTACTTC.

On this clonotype itself: This may arise from a read error, as a much more abundant clone is one base away. V and J are TRBV5-1 and TRBJ2-3, with D perhaps TRBD1 or TRBD2 (5 bases each). Germline CDR1 reads SGHRS; CDR2 reads YFSETQ. There are 15 residues in the CDR3. CDR3 sequence reads: CASSSRDPRADKQYF. The CDR3 nucleotides read TGCGCCAGCAGCTCCCGGGACCCGAGGGCAGATAAGCAGTATTTT. Filled out from reference TRBV5-1 and TRBJ2-3, the complete variable domain reads KAGVTQTPRYLIKTRGQQVTLSCSPISGHRSVSWYQQTPGQGLQFLFEYFSETQRNKGNFPGRFSGRQFSNSRSEMNVSTLELGDSALYLCASSSRDPRADKQYFGPGTRLTVL.

This clonotype was picked up a small number of times. CDR3 in DNA: TGTGCCAGCAGCGTAGTTGTTAATTCACCCCTCCACTTT. It encodes CASSVVVNSPLHF. The chain employs TRBV9 and TRBJ1-6; no reliable D call. This CDR3 contains 13 residues. Germline V gene data show CDR1 as SGDLS and CDR2 as YYNGEE. The ends were cut back, 0 bases at V and 6 bases at J, with 4 bases in the middle. Filled out from reference TRBV9 and TRBJ1-6, the complete variable domain reads DSGVTQTPKHLITATGQRVTLRCSPRSGDLSVYWYQQSLDQGLQFLIQYYNGEERAKGNILERFSAQQFPDLHSELNLSSLELGDSALYFCASSVVVNSPLHFGNGTRLTVT.

Many counts were recorded for this clonotype. The rearrangement joins TRBV20-1 to TRBJ2-1; D call uncertain. The CDR3 sequence is 11 residues long. Trimming took off 3 bases at V and 3 bases at J, with 3 bases between the two ends. Germline-derived CDR1 and CDR2 are DFQATT and SNEGSKA (reference sequence). The DNA for the CDR3 is TGCAGTGCTAGCGGCTACAATGAGCAGTTCTTC. It encodes CSASGYNEQFF.

The J gene is TRBJ2-5, the V gene TRBV5-1; 9 bases fit TRBD2. Germline assignment: CDR1 SGHRS and CDR2 YFSETQ. The CDR3 has 16 residues. Trimming took 0 bases from V and 5 from J; bases not matched to a gene: 8. The CDR3 DNA reads as TGCGCCAGCAGCTTGGCCGGGACTAGCCTGTGGGAGACCCAGTACTTC. Translating gives CASSLAGTSLWETQYF.

This clonotype was found a few times. The chain joins TRBV6-5 to TRBJ2-7; D might be TRBD1 or TRBD2, each matching 5 bases. V lost 2 bases and J 6 bases, leaving 14 bases between the germline ends. Germline assignment: CDR1 MNHEY and CDR2 SVGAGI. The CDR3 runs to 14 residues. In DNA form, the CDR3 reads TGTGCCAGCAGTTACCTCGTGGGGGTCGGCGAGCAGTACTTC. Its translation: CASSYLVGVGEQYF.

This clonotype was observed a few times. The chain is built from TRBV6-6 and TRBJ1-5, with TRBD1 as a possible D gene (5 bases). V dropped 2 bases and J dropped 0 bases, with 8 bases sitting between them. Looked up from germline, CDR1 is MNHNY and CDR2 is SVGAGI (reference sequence). The CDR3 runs 15 residues. This chain's CDR3 is CASSYIGASNQPQHF. The CDR3 region has the DNA TGTGCCAGCAGTTACATAGGGGCTAGCAATCAGCCCCAGCATTTT.

This clonotype showed up just a few times. The chain joins TRBV9 to TRBJ2-3; TRBD2 is a possible D gene (5 bases). This CDR3 comprises 14 residues. CDR1 and CDR2 from the germline V gene are SGDLS and YYNGEE. V was cut by 1 base and J by 5 bases, with 11 bases left in between. CDR3 nucleotide sequence: TGTGCCAGCAGCGTATCCGGGGATGAAGATACGCAGTATTTT. This gives the protein CASSVSGDEDTQYF.

This clonotype came up a few times. In DNA form, the CDR3 reads TGTGCCAGCTCACCACAAAGGGACCGGGAGACCCAGTACTTC. Protein: CASSPQRDRETQYF. J is TRBJ2-5 and V is TRBV18; either TRBD1 or TRBD2 may fit D (5 bases each). CDR1 is KGHSH and CDR2 is LQKENI in the germline V gene. V shed 1 base and J shed 5 bases, with 11 bases lying between them. The CDR3 totals 14 residues.

This rearrangement joins TRBV4-1 to TRBJ1-2; 7 positions agree with TRBD1. V trimming: 4 bases; J trimming: 0 bases; junction bases outside the gene matches: 2. Germline loops: CDR1 MGHRA, CDR2 YSYEKL. This CDR3 contains 14 residues. CDR3 DNA: TGCGCCAGCAGCCCCGGACAGGCTAACTATGGCTACACCTTC. Translated, it gives CASSPGQANYGYTF.

The sample holds a few counts of this clonotype. The chain links TRBV7-2 to TRBJ2-3; 13 bases are shared with TRBD2. Per germline, CDR1 SGHTA and CDR2 FQGNSA. Trimming at V came to 1 base and at J to 2 bases, leaving 9 bases not matched to a gene. The CDR3 is 19 amino acids. Written as DNA, the CDR3 is TGTGCCAGCAGCTTAGGACTAGCGGGGGGCTCTTTCTCCACAGATACGCAGTATTTT. As protein: CASSLGLAGGSFSTDTQYF.

The rearrangement uses TRBV20-1 and TRBJ2-3; TRBD2 is a possible D gene (7 bases). Per the germline V gene, CDR1 is DFQATT and CDR2 is SNEGSKA (reference sequence). The CDR3 is made up of 15 amino acids. Trimming left V 1 base short and J 7 bases short, with 18 bases between. DNA for the CDR3: TGCAGTGCTAGAGTCGGTGGGGGGGCCACGAATACGCAGTATTTT. Protein product: CSARVGGGATNTQYF.

This chain joins TRBV5-1 and TRBJ1-2, with TRBD1 as a possible D gene (6 bases). The germline gives CDR1 SGHRS, CDR2 YFSETQ. This CDR3 has 14 amino acids. Between the trimmed V and J ends, which lost 4 bases and 7 bases, there was a span of 17 bases. The CDR3 DNA reads TGCGCCAGCAGCGGACGTCCAGGGGCGCTTGGCTACACCTTC. Translated: CASSGRPGALGYTF.

This clonotype was recorded a few times. The chain links TRBV30 to TRBJ1-4, with D tentatively TRBD1 (6 bases). Germline-derived CDR1 and CDR2 are GTSNPN and SVGIG (reference sequence). The V and J ends lost 1 base and 3 bases respectively, with 9 bases between them. CDR3 size: 14 residues. DNA for the CDR3: TGTGCCTGGAGTGAGGGACACTCTAATGAAAAACTGTTTTTT. Translation: CAWSEGHSNEKLFF.

CDR3 residues: CASSGTGDPNQPQHF. DNA for the CDR3: TGTGCCAGCAGTGGAACAGGGGACCCTAATCAGCCCCAGCATTTT. This chain connects TRBV12-3 or TRBV12-4 to TRBJ1-5; TRBD1 agrees at 7 bases. With V trimmed by 5 bases and J by 4 bases, 8 bases remained unmatched. The CDR3 has 15 residues.

This clonotype showed up just a few times. This chain joins TRBV12-3 or TRBV12-4 and TRBJ1-1; tentative D call: TRBD1 (5 bases). The CDR3 totals 13 residues. Trimming pared 7 bases from V and 1 base from J, leaving 10 bases between. The CDR3 nucleotides read TGTGCCAGCAAAATCGGGGCGAACACTGAAGCTTTCTTT. The encoded protein is CASKIGANTEAFF.

A few counts support this clonotype. V gene TRBV7-9 combines with J gene TRBJ2-1; tentatively, D is TRBD1 (7 bases). Germline V CDR1 and CDR2: SEHNR, FQNEAQ (reference sequence). The CDR3 covers 15 residues. Trimming pared 4 bases from V and 5 bases from J, leaving 15 bases between. The CDR3 spells CASSSGGTSHNEQFF. The DNA of the CDR3 is TGTGCCAGCAGCTCAGGGGGGACCAGTCACAATGAGCAGTTCTTC.

This clonotype was seen repeatedly, ten times or more. J is TRBJ1-5 and V is TRBV29-1; TRBD1 aligns across 7 bases. V lost 6 bases, J lost 4 bases, and 6 bases stayed unmatched. The CDR3 has 13 residues. In germline, CDR1 is SQVTM, CDR2 ANQGSEA. CDR3 loop: CSVAGTANQPQHF. The CDR3 nucleotides are TGCAGCGTCGCTGGGACAGCTAATCAGCCCCAGCATTTT. The variable domain in full, with the rest retrieved from reference TRBV29-1 and TRBJ1-5, is SAVISQKPSRDICQRGTSLTIQCQVDSQVTMMFWYRQQPGQSLTLIATANQGSEATYESGFVIDKFPISRPNLTFSTLTVSNMSPEDSSIYLCSVAGTANQPQHFGDGTRLSIL.

This clonotype was observed a handful of times. The J gene is TRBJ2-7, the V gene TRBV20-1; D is ambiguous. This CDR3 spans 12 amino acids. Germline V CDR1 and CDR2: DFQATT, SNEGSKA (reference sequence). With 0 bases removed from V and 4 bases from J, the gap between germline ends came to 7 bases. CDR3 in DNA: TGCAGTGCTAGAGATATGGCTTACGAGCAGTACTTC. Translated, it gives CSARDMAYEQYF.